This passage covers 26 T cell receptor beta chains from one sample sequenced in a study of shared clonotypes between healthy human individuals. Produced via immunoSEQ multiplex PCR; TCRdb's table is partial and in-frame only. The data contain hundreds of thousands of clones, more than 85% of them seen just once; the ten biggest clones take up 24%. CD8 cells regarded as naive lacked CD45RO, were positively chosen for CCR7, and omitted terminally differentiated effector memory CD45RA+ cells. The material sequenced was naive CD8+ T cells sorted from blood. The source is a man younger than 40 in good health.

The chain uses TRBV7-8 and TRBJ2-3; D is perhaps TRBD2 (5 bases). The CDR3 consists of 14 residues. Germline CDR1 and CDR2: SGHVS and FQNEAQ. V lost 5 bases to trimming and J lost 4 bases, with 13 bases between them. The CDR3 spells CASSHGLEADTQYF. CDR3 coding DNA: TGTGCCAGCAGCCACGGTCTGGAGGCAGATACGCAGTATTTT.

Written as DNA, the CDR3 is TGTGCCAGCAGTTCCCCCTCGAGGACAGGGTCCTACGAGCAGTACTTC. This codes for CASSSPSRTGSYEQYF. This chain connects TRBV28 to TRBJ2-7; 8 nucleotides agree with TRBD1. Germline V gene data show CDR1 as MDHEN and CDR2 as SYDVKM. The CDR3 spans 16 residues. J lost 1 base, V lost 4 bases, and 9 bases had no gene match.

The chain recombines TRBV5-4 with TRBJ2-1; perhaps TRBD2 as D (6 bases). CDR1 is SGHNT and CDR2 is YYREEE in the germline V gene (reference sequence). The V end was cut by 4 bases, the J end by 6 bases, with 14 bases between. The CDR3 is 14 amino acids. CDR3 in DNA: TGTGCCAGCAGCCGGTCGGCGGGGTCCAATGAGCAGTTCTTC. Translation gives CASSRSAGSNEQFF.

This clone has just one count. Other DNA sequences in the sample encode the same CDR3. The CDR3 sequence is CASSQGAGGPYEQYF. DNA for the CDR3: TGCGCCAGCAGCCAAGGGGCGGGAGGGCCCTACGAGCAGTACTTC. The chain carries TRBV4-1 and TRBJ2-7, with TRBD2 matching over 9 bases. Germline V gives CDR1 MGHRA, CDR2 YSYEKL. The junction had 3 bases not matched to a gene; V was cut back by 1 base and J by 2 bases. The CDR3 is 15 residues long.

This clone was seen more than once but under ten times. The chain couples TRBV5-5 to TRBJ2-7; possible D gene TRBD1, 5 bases. The CDR3 consists of 13 residues. Germline V gives CDR1 SGHKS, CDR2 YYEKEE (reference sequence). Trimming removed 0 bases from V and 8 bases from J, with 12 bases in between. The CDR3 DNA reads TGTGCCAGCAGCTTGGCCAAACAGGTCCAGCAGTACTTC. Protein: CASSLAKQVQQYF.

V usage is TRBV28 and J usage is TRBJ1-5; D is possibly TRBD1 (6 bases). Germline V gives CDR1 MDHEN, CDR2 SYDVKM. V was trimmed by 7 bases and J by 3 bases, leaving 19 bases between them. The CDR3 has 16 residues. The CDR3 loop reads CASKHRAALSNQPQHF. CDR3 sequence (DNA): TGTGCCAGCAAGCACAGGGCGGCACTCTCCAATCAGCCCCAGCATTTT.

This chain connects TRBV28 to TRBJ2-5; the D gene is possibly TRBD1 (6 bases). V dropped 5 bases and J dropped 1 base, with 17 bases sitting between them. Germline CDR1 MDHEN, CDR2 SYDVKM. The length of the CDR3 is 16 residues. The CDR3 DNA reads TGTGCCAGCAGTCCCACTACCGACAGGAGCCAAGAGACCCAGTACTTC. This sequence encodes CASSPTTDRSQETQYF.

V is TRBV25-1 and J is TRBJ2-4; 9 bases agree with TRBD1. Unmatched junction bases numbered 7, after V lost 7 bases and J lost 6 bases. This CDR3 is 14 amino acids long. CDR1 and CDR2 from the germline V gene are MGHDK and SYGVNS. The CDR3 spells CASTKTGGGNIQYF. CDR3 sequence (DNA): TGTGCCAGCACAAAAACAGGGGGCGGAAACATTCAGTACTTC.

CDR3: CATRPPGLAGGDEQFF. The CDR3 DNA follows: TGTGCCACTCGCCCCCCGGGACTAGCGGGAGGGGATGAGCAGTTCTTC. The V call is TRBV28, the J call TRBJ2-1; 16 bases are shared with TRBD2. CDR1 and CDR2 (germline): MDHEN, SYDVKM. V dropped 10 bases and J dropped 8; count of bases not matched to a gene: 11. CDR3 length: 16 amino acids.

With respect to this clone: A junction end diverges from the germline sequence, so it may reflect a read error. The same CDR3 also results from other DNA sequences found in this sample. The rearrangement uses TRBV15 and TRBJ2-7, with D perhaps matching TRBD1 (5 bases). This CDR3 region has 12 residues. CDR1 LNHNV and CDR2 YYDKDF come from the germline V gene (reference sequence). The DNA for the CDR3 is TGTGCCACCAGCGGAGACAGCTACGAGCAGTACTTC. As protein: CATSGDSYEQYF.

Only one count was recorded for this clone. Here the CDR3 reads CASSESSGRAFEQYF. CDR3 DNA: TGTGCCAGCAGCGAGTCTAGCGGGAGGGCCTTCGAGCAGTACTTC. The chain has TRBV9 and TRBJ2-7; 12 nucleotides align to TRBD2. Germline V lookup: CDR1 SGDLS, CDR2 YYNGEE. V lost 3 bases to trimming and J lost 6 bases; unmatched junction nucleotides: 7. The CDR3 length is 15 residues.

The V and J genes are TRBV14 and TRBJ2-3; 10 nucleotides match TRBD1. This CDR3 has 17 residues. Germline CDR1 reads SGHDN; CDR2 reads FVKESK. Trimming at V came to 2 bases and at J to 2 bases, leaving 7 bases not matched to a gene. CDR3 region: CASSQLTGGLYTDTQYF. DNA for the CDR3: TGTGCCAGCAGCCAATTGACAGGGGGCCTGTACACAGATACGCAGTATTTT.

The V gene is TRBV7-6, the J gene TRBJ2-7; TRBD2 agrees at 8 bases. CDR1 is SGHVS and CDR2 is FNYEAQ in the germline V gene. The CDR3 consists of 13 residues. The junction had 5 bases not matched to a gene; V was cut back by 4 bases and J by 6 bases. The CDR3 spells CASSSGLDVEQYF. The DNA of the CDR3 is TGTGCCAGCAGCTCGGGACTAGACGTCGAGCAGTACTTC. The variable domain in full, with the rest retrieved from reference TRBV7-6 and TRBJ2-7, is GAGVSQSPRYKVTKRGQDVALRCDPISGHVSLYWYRQALGQGPEFLTYFNYEAQQDKSGLPNDRFSAERPEGSISTLTIQRTEQRDSAMYRCASSSGLDVEQYFGPGTRLTVT.

This sequence joins TRBV6-5 and TRBJ1-1; a weak D match, TRBD1 (6 bases). The ends were cut back, 2 bases at V and 5 bases at J, with 15 bases in the middle. The CDR3 covers 15 residues. Germline values: CDR1 MNHEY, CDR2 SVGAGI. The CDR3 DNA reads as TGTGCCAGCAGTTACCGGGGGGGGGCCCGGACTGAAGCTTTCTTT. Protein: CASSYRGGARTEAFF.

This rearrangement joins TRBV29-1 to TRBJ2-1; 8 nucleotides align to TRBD2. V lost 2 bases to trimming and J lost 7 bases; unmatched junction nucleotides: 10. The CDR3 is made up of 15 amino acids. Germline V gene sequence: CDR1 SQVTM, CDR2 ANQGSEA. The CDR3 bases are TGCAGCGTTGAAAGTGCTCCGGGAGGGGGTAATGAGCAGTTCTTC. Protein product: CSVESAPGGGNEQFF.

This clone was picked up one time. The rearrangement links TRBV10-2 to TRBJ2-7; possibly TRBD1 for D (6 bases). Germline loops: CDR1 WSHSY, CDR2 SAAADI. Trimming cost V 5 bases and J 2 bases, with 13 bases left between them. This CDR3 spans 14 amino acids. CDR3 in amino acids: CASSFGQQAYEQYF. The CDR3 DNA is TGCGCCAGCAGTTTCGGACAGCAGGCCTACGAGCAGTACTTC.

V and J are TRBV6-6 and TRBJ1-5, with a weak D call TRBD1 (6 bases). V lost 6 bases, J lost 8 bases, and 23 bases lay in between. CDR3 length: 16 residues. Per the germline V gene, CDR1 is MNHNY and CDR2 is SVGAGI (reference sequence). The CDR3 sequence: CASSPKTGGRREPQHF. The DNA of the CDR3 is TGTGCCAGCAGCCCAAAGACTGGGGGGCGAAGGGAGCCCCAGCATTTT.

The V and J genes are TRBV28 and TRBJ1-5; 9 bases map to TRBD1. Looked up from germline, CDR1 is MDHEN and CDR2 is SYDVKM. Losses at the gene ends were 7 bases for V and 4 bases for J; bases not matched to a gene: 17. CDR3 size: 18 residues. CDR3: CASTRGANTGTGNQPQHF. The CDR3 bases are TGTGCCAGCACCAGGGGGGCTAATACCGGGACAGGGAATCAGCCCCAGCATTTT.

The chain couples TRBV6-1 to TRBJ2-7; D is possibly TRBD1 (5 bases). V shed 3 bases and J shed 6 bases, with 15 bases lying between them. CDR3 size: 14 residues. Per the germline V gene, CDR1 is MNHNS and CDR2 is SASEGT. The CDR3 reads CASSDRRTRAEQYF. The DNA for the CDR3 is TGTGCCAGCAGTGACCGAAGAACCAGGGCCGAGCAGTACTTC.

The genes are TRBV7-9 and TRBJ2-5; 14 bases fit TRBD2. Trimming removed 5 bases from V and 5 bases from J; junction bases left unmatched: 4. This CDR3 spans 15 amino acids. The germline CDR1 and CDR2 sequences are SEHNR and FQNEAQ (reference sequence). CDR3 sequence reads: CASSPGLAGEETQYF. Written as DNA, the CDR3 is TGTGCCAGCAGCCCGGGACTAGCGGGAGAGGAGACCCAGTACTTC. Together with reference TRBV7-9 and TRBJ2-5, the CDR3 gives the full variable domain: DTGVSQNPRHKITKRGQNVTFRCDPISEHNRLYWYRQTLGQGPEFLTYFQNEAQLEKSRLLSDRFSAERPKGSFSTLEIQRTEQGDSAMYLCASSPGLAGEETQYFGPGTRLLVL.

This chain joins TRBV28 and TRBJ1-2, with a tentative D call TRBD1 (6 bases). V gave up 5 bases and J gave up 6 bases, with 16 bases separating them. Germline CDR1 reads MDHEN; CDR2 reads SYDVKM. The CDR3 spans 14 residues. The CDR3 is CASSPDWGADGYTF. The CDR3 DNA is TGTGCCAGCAGTCCCGATTGGGGGGCTGATGGCTACACCTTC.

A note on this clone: Other DNA sequences of this sample code for an identical CDR3. The V call is TRBV9, the J call TRBJ1-2; unclear D gene. The CDR3 has 11 residues. Trimming took 3 bases from V and 3 from J, leaving 3 bases between them. Germline CDR1 is SGDLS and CDR2 is YYNGEE. As DNA, the CDR3 is TGTGCCAGCAGCGGGTACTATGGCTACACCTTC. As protein: CASSGYYGYTF.

The chain combines TRBV13 with TRBJ2-3; 15 positions match TRBD2. Trimming at V came to 5 bases and at J to 5 bases, leaving 11 bases not matched to a gene. CDR3 length: 18 residues. Germline V CDR1 and CDR2: PRHDT, FYEKMQ (reference sequence). The chain's CDR3 is CASSVSGTSGRRVDTQYF. For the CDR3, the DNA is TGTGCCAGCAGCGTCTCCGGGACTAGCGGGAGGCGTGTAGATACGCAGTATTTT.

In this sample, this clone turned up a few times. This specimen includes other DNA sequences encoding the same CDR3. V and J are TRBV11-2 and TRBJ1-5; D is possibly TRBD1 (5 bases). Germline V lookup: CDR1 SGHAT, CDR2 FQNNGV. Between the trimmed V and J ends, which lost 1 base and 4 bases, there was a span of 8 bases. This CDR3 comprises 14 residues. Written as DNA, the CDR3 is TGTGCCAGCAGCTTAGGGCAGGGAAATCAGCCCCAGCATTTT. Protein product: CASSLGQGNQPQHF.

The chain carries TRBV10-3 and TRBJ2-3; no clear D. V lost 2 bases, J lost 0 bases, and 9 bases lay in between. Germline CDR1 ENHRY, CDR2 SYGVKD. CDR3 length: 15 amino acids. This chain's CDR3 is CAISEVSASTDTQYF. The CDR3 DNA reads TGTGCCATCAGTGAGGTCTCGGCTAGCACAGATACGCAGTATTTT.

This chain connects TRBV6-6 to TRBJ1-2, with D hard to call. The CDR3 consists of 12 residues. V lost 2 bases and J 8 bases, leaving 9 bases between the germline ends. Germline V gene sequence: CDR1 MNHNY, CDR2 SVGAGI (reference sequence). The CDR3 region is CASSYGEGGYTF. As DNA, the CDR3 is TGTGCCAGCAGTTACGGGGAAGGGGGCTACACCTTC.